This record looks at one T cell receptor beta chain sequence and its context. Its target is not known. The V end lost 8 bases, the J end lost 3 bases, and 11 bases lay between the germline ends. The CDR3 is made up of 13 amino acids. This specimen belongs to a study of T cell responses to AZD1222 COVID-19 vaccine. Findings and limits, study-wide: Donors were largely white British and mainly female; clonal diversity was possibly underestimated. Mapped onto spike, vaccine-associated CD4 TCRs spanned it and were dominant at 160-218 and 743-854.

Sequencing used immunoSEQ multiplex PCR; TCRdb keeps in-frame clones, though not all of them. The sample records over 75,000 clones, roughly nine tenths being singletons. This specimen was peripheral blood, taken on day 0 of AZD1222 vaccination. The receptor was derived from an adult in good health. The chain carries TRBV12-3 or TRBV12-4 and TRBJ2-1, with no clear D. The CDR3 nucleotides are TGTGCCAGCTGCGAGACTGACTACAATGAGCAGTTCTTC. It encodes CASCETDYNEQFF.